This T cell receptor beta chain was recovered during a study of Graves' ophthalmopathy and Graves' hyperthyroidism (dated by TCRdb to the late 2010s). In terms of the full investigation: Peripheral blood was collected at initial diagnosis, before any treatment. TCR beta repertoire signatures were used to distinguish Graves' ophthalmopathy from Graves' hyperthyroidism and to predict progression to ophthalmopathy. In total, 135 blood samples were TCR-sequenced: approximately 40 ophthalmopathy, 80 or so hyperthyroidism and roughly 17 hyperthyroidism-to-ophthalmopathy patients. A discovery set of 95 to 100 patients (approximately 45 ophthalmopathy, about 58 stable hyperthyroidism) was enrolled to explore V-J signatures distinguishing ophthalmopathy from hyperthyroidism. For independent validation, a separate cohort was made up of some 19 hyperthyroidism patients plus 17 patients who later progressed from hyperthyroidism to ophthalmopathy. In about six hyperthyroidism patients, the T-cell repertoire of thyroid tissue was compared with the T-cell repertoire of blood. After sampling, hyperthyroidism patients received methimazole starting at 30 mg daily, and ophthalmopathy patients received high-dose intravenous methylprednisolone. The roughly 91 discovery patients were randomly divided into training and test sets at a 7:3 ratio.

Summary of the overall study and its limitations: In validation, the model predicted ophthalmopathy progression with about 70% sensitivity and 72.22% specificity; some 13 predicted patients were CT-confirmed with GO in a median of around 6.5 months. No statistical method was used to set the sample size in advance, and the investigators knew which group each participant was assigned to. In cross-validation, the 13-signature model distinguished ophthalmopathy from stable hyperthyroidism with about 87% sensitivity and nearly 82% specificity, and in the test set the corresponding values were approximately 80% and 75%. Most expanded thyroid clonotypes with a frequency above 0.001 also appeared in blood, which suggests that blood repertoires may reflect the immune response in the thyroid.

The ophthalmopathy patients had moderately to severely active disease, with a Clinical Activity Score of 3 or higher, a NOSPECS grade of 4 or higher, and a disease duration of less than 3 months. Anyone with other autoimmune diseases, uncontrolled infections, pregnancy or lactation was excluded from the study. Clinical symptoms, serum thyroxine, TRAb, thyroid ultrasound and orbital computed tomography formed the basis of the diagnosis. Ficoll-Paque density gradient centrifugation was used to isolate PBMCs from approximately 10 ml of fresh peripheral blood. Total RNA was extracted with Trizol reagent and quality-checked on an Agilent 2100 Bioanalyzer. V lost 6 bases and J lost 5 bases, and the count of bases not matched to a germline gene is 7. The CDR3 runs 14 amino acids, cysteine and phenylalanine included. The CDR3 DNA has 42 bases and is translated from base 1. This clonotype has a count of ten or more. What this receptor recognizes is not known. It has no much larger one-base neighbor in the sample; base qualities were not kept.

For repertoire sequencing, TCR beta CDR3 regions were amplified from RNA transcripts. The first round was an RT-PCR using HTBI primers with the Qiagen OneStep RT-PCR kit, and this first round was followed by a second-round multiplex PCR, then size selection and purification. Libraries were sequenced on an Illumina HiSeq2000 using paired-end 100 bp reads. As for the original processing: Reads were processed with SOAPnuke, discarding reads with adapters, uncalled bases, mean Phred below 15, or no exact constant-primer or identifier match. High-quality paired reads were merged with COPE v1.2.5. Each unique nucleotide sequence was treated as a clonotype, and MiTCR v1.1 was used to align the clonotypes to the IMGT TRB V, D and J references. Analysis was restricted to V-J combinations with a frequency above 0.0001, which covered roughly 99% of repertoires. A TCR clonal expansion and chaos score per V-J combination was defined as the ratio of F50 clonal expansion to chaos observed in the TCRdist matrix. Features were reduced by Welch's t-statistics and random forest to around 13 V-J combinations, which fed a naive Bayes classifier. The Morisita-Horn index was used to measure how similar the thyroid and blood repertoires were. The public reads were run again by TCRdb, first through fastp at Q25 and then through MiXCR, and only productive beta chains were kept. CDR3 protein duplicates are merged, each entry listing the most common genes and DNA. The V and J calls reflect TCRdb's pipeline rather than the authors' work. The sample has approximately 500,000 distinct CDR3 sequences on record, around 15% of them singletons. The biggest ten clones account for about a tenth of the sample.

The sequence is built from TRBV12-3 or TRBV12-4 and TRBJ1-1; 9 central bases correspond to TRBD1. This sequence was found in a woman in her thirties with Graves' ophthalmopathy. Donor details come from another sample of the same person, matched by shared clones. Sequencing input: blood. For the CDR3, the sequence is CASRSLQGATEAFF. The DNA reads TGTGCCAGCAGATCCCTACAGGGGGCAACTGAAGCTTTCTTT.